These 19 T cell receptor beta chains originate from one sample sequenced in a study of metastatic and nonmetastatic thyroid tumors. There were no patients who had received any treatment before thyroid surgery. Using MiXCR, TCRdb re-called clones from the PCR reads. The sample yields several thousand clones, 30% to 40% seen once. The source material was adjacent normal tissue. These receptors were collected from a female donor with papillary thyroid cancer or a benign thyroid nodule (not recorded which). Some clones in this sample may be carry-over from other donors' samples.

In its sample, this clone was seen a few times. J is TRBJ2-7 and V is TRBV28, with a possible D match to TRBD2 (5 bases). CDR1 MDHEN and CDR2 SYDVKM come from the germline V gene. V lost 5 bases and J lost 4, with 21 bases in between. The CDR3 contains 16 residues. CDR3: CASSRRHRDQPYEQYF. CDR3 coding DNA: TGTGCCAGCAGTCGCCGGCACCGGGATCAACCTTACGAGCAGTACTTC.

The rearrangement joins TRBV27 to TRBJ1-2; D is undetermined. Germline loops: CDR1 MNHEY, CDR2 SMNVEV (reference sequence). The V end lost 4 bases, the J end lost 7 bases, and 19 bases lay between the germline ends. The CDR3 spans 15 residues. CDR3 coding DNA: TGTGCCAGCAGTTACACCGCCGTGGGGTCTAGTGGCTACACCTTC. This translates into CASSYTAVGSSGYTF.

This clone was counted between two and nine times. The genes are TRBV27 and TRBJ1-1, with a possible D match to TRBD1 (5 bases). V was clipped by 0 bases and J by 4 bases, with 18 bases between them. This CDR3 has 17 amino acids. The germline gives CDR1 MNHEY, CDR2 SMNVEV (reference sequence). The chain's CDR3 is CASSLSPHRQRATEAFF. CDR3 in DNA: TGTGCCAGCAGTTTATCGCCCCATCGACAGAGGGCCACTGAAGCTTTCTTT.

V usage is TRBV30 and J usage is TRBJ1-1, with D hard to call. The CDR3 runs to 10 residues. Trimming took off 0 bases at V and 7 bases at J, with 3 bases between the two ends. Germline CDR1 is GTSNPN and CDR2 is SVGIG (reference sequence). CDR3 region: CAWSVYEAFF. The CDR3 coding sequence is TGTGCCTGGAGTGTGTATGAAGCTTTCTTT.

The V and J genes are TRBV20-1 and TRBJ2-1; D could derive from TRBD1 or TRBD2 (5 bases each). Trimming cost V 6 bases and J 6 bases, with 9 bases left between them. Germline V gives CDR1 DFQATT, CDR2 SNEGSKA (reference sequence). The CDR3 is 11 amino acids. CDR3 in DNA: TGCAGTGCGGGGACGGTCAATGAGCAGTTCTTC. Its translation: CSAGTVNEQFF.

This clone is termed large. V and J are TRBV6-5 and TRBJ1-5, with 11 bases identical to TRBD1. J was trimmed by 7 bases and V by 2 bases; bases with no gene match: 7. Germline lookup yields CDR1 MNHEY and CDR2 SVGAGI. This CDR3 has 16 amino acids. CDR3 DNA: TGTGCCAGCAGTTACCTTCAGGGACAGGGGGGACAGCCCCAGCATTTT. Residues: CASSYLQGQGGQPQHF.

This clone is judged medium-sized (0.01 to 0.1%). The V and J genes are TRBV7-2 and TRBJ2-2, with D perhaps assigned TRBD1 or TRBD2 (5 bases each). With 2 bases removed from V and 4 bases from J, the gap between germline ends came to 14 bases. The V gene's germline CDR1 is SGHTA and CDR2 FQGNSA. This CDR3 is built from 16 residues. The chain's CDR3 is CASSLRGAIGTGELFF. The CDR3 bases are TGTGCCAGCAGCTTACGAGGGGCGATCGGCACCGGGGAGCTGTTTTTT. Using reference TRBV7-2 and TRBJ2-2 for the parts outside the CDR3, the full variable domain is GAGVSQSPSNKVTEKGKDVELRCDPISGHTALYWYRQSLGQGLEFLIYFQGNSAPDKSGLPSDRFSAERTGGSVSTLTIQRTQQEDSAVYLCASSLRGAIGTGELFFGEGSRLTVL.

This clone is labeled medium-sized. The CDR3 here is CASSYSRIIGNTQYF. CDR3 DNA sequence: TGTGCCAGCAGTTACTCGAGAATCATAGGGAATACGCAGTATTTT. This chain links TRBV6-2 or TRBV6-3 with TRBJ2-3; unclear D gene. Trimming left V 0 bases short and J 7 bases short, with 14 bases between. From germline, CDR1 is MNHEY and CDR2 SVGEGT. This CDR3 has 15 residues.

This clone is medium-sized (0.01 to 0.1%) within its sample. This sequence joins TRBV30 and TRBJ1-1; D remains unclear. The CDR3 has 15 residues. CDR1 is GTSNPN, CDR2 SVGIG, per germline (reference sequence). The germline V and J ends were trimmed by 0 bases and 2 bases, with 13 bases remaining between them. The DNA of the CDR3 is TGTGCCTGGAGTGTATTCGGGCGAGGCAACACTGAAGCTTTCTTT. It translates to CAWSVFGRGNTEAFF.

This chain uses TRBV20-1 with TRBJ1-6, with a tentative D call TRBD1 (5 bases). The CDR3 is 14 residues long. The germline V gene has CDR1 DFQATT and CDR2 SNEGSKA (reference sequence). Trimming stripped 6 bases from V and 9 bases from J, with 18 bases between. The chain's CDR3 is CSAPTRDPSSPLHF. CDR3 nucleotides: TGCAGTGCGCCGACCCGGGACCCCTCTTCACCCCTCCACTTT.

This clone was picked up a small number of times. One end of the junction is discordant with germline, which a read error may explain. This chain joins TRBV28 and TRBJ2-7; possibly TRBD2 for D (5 bases). The CDR3 has 14 residues. Germline V CDR1 and CDR2: MDHEN, SYDVKM. CDR3 residues: CASGLSLMGAGQYF. The DNA of the CDR3 is TGTGCCAGCGGTTTATCACTTATGGGCGCGGGGCAGTACTTC.

This clone was detected a few times. V and J are TRBV6-2 or TRBV6-3 and TRBJ1-1; D remains unclear. Germline V gene lookup returns CDR1 MNHEY and CDR2 SVGEGT. This CDR3 spans 13 amino acids. Trimming pared 1 base from V and 1 base from J, leaving 4 bases between. The CDR3 sequence: CASSYLGNTEAFF. For the CDR3, the DNA is TGTGCCAGCAGTTACTTAGGGAACACTGAAGCTTTCTTT.

The J gene is TRBJ2-7, the V gene TRBV5-1; 10 nucleotides match TRBD2. The V segment lost 3 bases and the J segment 10 bases; nucleotides outside the gene matches: 10. CDR3 length equals 14 residues. The germline gives CDR1 SGHRS, CDR2 YFSETQ. This CDR3 reads CASSSGLAEAYQYF. The CDR3 coding sequence is TGCGCCAGCAGCTCTGGACTAGCGGAGGCGTATCAGTACTTC.

The rearrangement joins TRBV6-5 to TRBJ2-1, with 11 bases aligning to TRBD1. The CDR3 runs to 18 residues. V lost 2 bases to trimming and J lost 3 bases; unmatched junction nucleotides: 9. Germline lookup yields CDR1 MNHEY and CDR2 SVGAGI. DNA of the CDR3: TGTGCCAGCAGTTACGAGGGACAGGGGGTATCGTGCTACAATGAGCAGTTCTTC. Protein sequence: CASSYEGQGVSCYNEQFF.

This clone showed up just once. Written as DNA, the CDR3 is TGTGCCAGCAGTGGACTAGCGGGATTGTTGGAGCAGTACTTC. Translating it yields CASSGLAGLLEQYF. The V and J genes are TRBV2 and TRBJ2-7, with 11 bases identical to TRBD2. V shed 4 bases, J shed 7 bases, and the junction held 6 bases outside the gene matches. The CDR3 is made up of 14 amino acids. Germline CDR1 and CDR2: SNHLY and FYNNEI.

V usage is TRBV28 and J usage is TRBJ1-1; 7 bases agree with TRBD1. This CDR3 has 15 residues. V lost 6 bases to trimming and J lost 3 bases; unmatched junction nucleotides: 10. Germline V CDR1 and CDR2: MDHEN, SYDVKM. CDR3 nucleotide sequence: TGTGCCAGCAGGTCATGCACAGGGGCTTACACTGAAGCTTTCTTT. Translation: CASRSCTGAYTEAFF.

Comment on this clone: One end of the junction does not line up with germline, which may come from a read error. Additional DNA sequences in this sample encode the identical CDR3. The gene calls are TRBV27 and TRBJ2-4; perhaps TRBD1 as D (6 bases). CDR3 length equals 14 residues. The V gene's germline CDR1 is MNHEY and CDR2 SMNVEV (reference sequence). CDR3 region: CASSPGTQGHIQYF. In nucleotides, the CDR3 is TGTGCTAGCAGTCCCGGTACCCAGGGGCACATTCAGTACTTC.

This clone was observed a handful of times. The V and J genes are TRBV6-2 or TRBV6-3 and TRBJ2-7; 9 nucleotides agree with TRBD1. The ends lost 7 bases at V and 4 bases at J; junction bases unmatched: 11. The CDR3 sequence is 15 residues long. Looked up from germline, CDR1 is MNHEY and CDR2 is SVGEGT. This CDR3 reads CASKPMGTGSYEQYF. In DNA, the CDR3 is TGTGCCAGCAAGCCCATGGGGACAGGGTCTTACGAGCAGTACTTC.

The rearrangement uses TRBV20-1 and TRBJ2-1; 7 nucleotides line up with TRBD2. The CDR3 is made up of 17 amino acids. V lost 0 bases to trimming and J lost 8 bases; unmatched junction nucleotides: 16. Germline CDR1 is DFQATT and CDR2 is SNEGSKA (reference sequence). The CDR3 sequence is CSARDLASGGSMYEQFF. In DNA form, the CDR3 reads TGCAGTGCTAGAGATCTTGCTAGCGGAGGTAGTATGTATGAGCAGTTCTTC.